Sequencing of this TCR beta chain was carried out in a study of T cell responses to AZD1222 COVID-19 vaccine (dated by TCRdb to the early 2020s). Looking at the study overall: A total of 230 to 250 trial participants underwent TCR sequencing, of whom some 210 received two doses of AZD1222 and some 25 received two doses of the MenACWY control vaccine. Enrollment into the trials was organized by age into subgroups of 18-55, 56-69 and 70-plus years, and those subgroups contained about 160, 30 and 59 TCR-sequenced participants, respectively. The paper's findings and limits, for the study overall: The vaccine-associated CD4 TCRs covered the entire spike protein, and the dominant responses fell in regions 160-218 and 743-854. Because no day 14 peak-response samples were available, the repertoires could be characterized only after the peak T cell response. Reportedly, almost half of the unique spike-specific TCRs recognized epitopes lying outside the regions that are mutated in the B.1.351 and B.1.1.7 variants. A significant rise in spike-specific TCR breadth and depth was observed after two AZD1222 doses relative to day 0 and relative to MenACWY recipients. In the small 56-69-year group, the increase in depth fell short of significance, most likely because of low power. Participants were mostly white British and included more females than males, and it was suggested by the authors that clonal diversity may have been underestimated. Conclusions about previously exposed vaccinees were limited because only 5 or 6 AZD1222 recipients were SARS-CoV-2 seropositive at baseline.

The CDR3 regions of human TCRbeta chains were analyzed by immunosequencing. In the paper's pipeline: Repertoire TCRs were checked for matches against a reference library of SARS-CoV-2-specific TCRs that had been generated using the MIRA antigen-specificity platform. Breadth meant the fraction of unique TCRs that were SARS-CoV-2-associated, whereas depth meant the fraction of total T cells that were SARS-CoV-2-associated. Using the MIRA data, each spike-specific TCR was assigned both to the spike region to which the TCR was reactive and to a CD4 or CD8 class. Log10-transformed breadth and depth values were compared by one-way ANOVA with Sidak's multiple comparisons tests. As stored in TCRdb, this immuneACCESS dataset retains in-frame rearrangements with V and J assigned. A fraction of the clones does not appear; measured against another copy, unresolved V genes explain less than half of the discrepancy, and the remainder lacks a known reason. V and J calls and clone size follow that table, whereas D and trimming were derived from the DNA. The sample table lists around 50,000 clones, about 88% of them with a count of one. Less than 6% of the sample goes to the ten largest clones.

As for this clone: The clone's antigen remains unknown. Base qualities are missing; no much larger clone stands one base away.

Sample time point, as interpreted from the label and publication: about 28 days (+/-7) after the second vaccine dose. Because spike-specific TCR depth and breadth did not differ between the two schedules, AZD1222 recipients who got a second dose at roughly 4 weeks were pooled with those who got a second dose at roughly 12 weeks. Vaccinee samples came from UK trials COV001 and COV002, including a single-blind randomized controlled phase 2/3 trial of AZD1222 (ChAdOx1 nCoV-19) in healthy adults. Trial participant PBMC samples were collected at day 0 and day 28 after the second dose for TCRbeta chain sequencing. This specimen was peripheral blood, taken 28 days after the second AZD1222 dose. The clonotype comes from an adult who received the AZD1222 COVID-19 vaccine.

The CDR3 region: CASSQLAQLQGAGYEQYF. The base sequence is TGTGCCAGCAGTCAACTCGCCCAACTACAGGGGGCCGGCTACGAGCAGTACTTC. This sequence uses TRBV6-6 and TRBJ2-7, and TRBD1 matches 9 of the central bases. According to the germline V gene (reference sequence), CDR1 reads MNHNY and CDR2 reads SVGAGI. The CDR3 runs 18 amino acids, cysteine and phenylalanine included. Of the read, only the CDR3 DNA is kept; its 54 bases are in frame from base 1. V is pruned by 5 bases and J by 3 bases, leaving 17 bases of the junction without a gene match.